A single sample is the source of the 27 T cell receptor beta chains below, sequenced in a study of blood T cells in healthy people across ages. Primers used in a second PCR of about 7 to 12 cycles were a sample-barcoded 5' primer and a J-beta primer mix. From the 5' RACE reads, TCRdb called clonotypes with MiXCR, one entry per CDR3 protein. The table lists roughly 1.5 million distinct CDR3 sequences, roughly two fifths of them singletons. The sample comprised blood. The receptors stem from a woman aged 18-30 years in good health.

This clonotype turned up a few times. The V and J genes are TRBV10-3 and TRBJ1-4; D unresolved. The V gene's germline CDR1 is ENHRY and CDR2 SYGVKD. This CDR3 spans 15 amino acids. Between the trimmed V and J ends, which lost 3 bases and 8 bases, there was a span of 16 bases. The CDR3 DNA follows: TGTGCCATCAGTGACCCGGCCCAGTCCCGGGAAAAACTGTTTTTT. It yields the protein CAISDPAQSREKLFF.

The rearrangement joins TRBV6-6 to TRBJ1-2; D call uncertain. This CDR3 has 13 residues. Trimming pared 2 bases from V and 4 bases from J, leaving 8 bases between. From germline, CDR1 is MNHNY and CDR2 SVGAGI (reference sequence). CDR3 in amino acids: CASSYAARYGYTF. DNA for the CDR3: TGTGCCAGCAGTTACGCAGCCCGCTATGGCTACACCTTC.

The V gene is TRBV6-2 or TRBV6-3, the J gene TRBJ1-5; possible D gene TRBD1, 6 bases. Germline V gene lookup returns CDR1 MNHEY and CDR2 SVGEGT. The ends were cut back, 4 bases at V and 3 bases at J, with 16 bases in the middle. The CDR3 is 16 amino acids. CDR3 residues: CASSSSSGVLNQPQHF. CDR3 nucleotides: TGTGCCAGCAGTTCATCTTCAGGGGTCCTCAATCAGCCCCAGCATTTT.

V is TRBV21-1 and J is TRBJ2-3. TRBV21-1 is annotated as a pseudogene. The CDR3 is 15 amino acids. The CDR3 region has the DNA TGTGCCAGCTATACAAGCCAGAGATCCACAGATACGCAGTATTTT. Amino acids: CASYTSQRSTDTQYF.

In this sample, this clonotype turned up a few times. The chain employs TRBV6-5 and TRBJ2-7; D is ambiguous. The V and J ends lost 5 bases and 6 bases respectively, with 17 bases between them. Per the germline V gene, CDR1 is MNHEY and CDR2 is SVGAGI. This CDR3 is 14 amino acids long. The CDR3 reads CASSPRKLAAEQYF. For the CDR3, the DNA is TGTGCCAGCAGTCCGCGGAAGTTAGCCGCCGAGCAGTACTTC.

There are a few counts of this clonotype. The V call is TRBV7-2, the J call TRBJ2-7, with 8 bases fitting TRBD2. V lost 5 bases, J lost 2 bases, and 8 bases stayed unmatched. Germline V CDR1 and CDR2: SGHTA, FQGNSA. The CDR3 has 15 residues. The CDR3 is CASSPLSGTPYEQYF. The CDR3 DNA is TGTGCCAGCAGCCCTCTTAGCGGGACACCCTACGAGCAGTACTTC.

The CDR3 region has the DNA TGCGCCAGCAGCCTCACTAGCGGGGGGGGGAATACGCAGTATTTT. Its protein product is CASSLTSGGGNTQYF. V gene TRBV5-1 combines with J gene TRBJ2-3; TRBD2 matches at 13 bases. Germline CDR1 SGHRS, CDR2 YFSETQ. With 4 bases clipped from V and 7 bases from J, the junction kept 6 bases outside the gene matches. The CDR3 runs to 15 residues.

The J gene is TRBJ2-7, the V gene TRBV20-1, with D possibly being TRBD2 (5 bases). The CDR3 runs 13 residues. The V gene lost 1 base and the J gene lost 5 bases, with 12 bases spanning the gap. Germline assignment: CDR1 DFQATT and CDR2 SNEGSKA (reference sequence). Here the CDR3 reads CSARAAGTDEQYF. CDR3 bases: TGCAGTGCTAGAGCCGCGGGTACCGACGAGCAGTACTTC.

This clonotype was counted once. The V call is TRBV27, the J call TRBJ2-7; TRBD1 matches at 12 bases. This CDR3 comprises 15 residues. J was trimmed by 4 bases and V by 5 bases; bases with no gene match: 6. Germline CDR1 reads MNHEY; CDR2 reads SMNVEV (reference sequence). CDR3 residues: CASSRTGQGAYEQYF. The DNA of the CDR3 is TGTGCCAGCAGTAGAACGGGACAGGGGGCTTACGAGCAGTACTTC.

This clonotype turned up a few times. V and J are TRBV20-1 and TRBJ1-6; 9 positions agree with TRBD1. From germline, CDR1 is DFQATT and CDR2 SNEGSKA (reference sequence). This CDR3 region has 14 residues. The J segment lost 8 bases and the V segment lost 7 bases, leaving 9 bases of the junction unmatched. CDR3 sequence reads: CSGRETGGYSPLHF. Written as DNA, the CDR3 is TGCAGTGGGAGAGAAACAGGGGGCTATTCACCCCTCCACTTT.

In its sample, this clonotype was seen a few times. This rearrangement joins TRBV4-3 to TRBJ2-3; 14 nucleotides align to TRBD2. The V segment lost 3 bases and the J segment 1 base; nucleotides outside the gene matches: 12. CDR3 length: 20 residues. CDR1 is LGHNA, CDR2 YSLEER, per germline. The CDR3 bases are TGCGCCAGCAGCCAGGAACCCGGGACTAGCGGGAGTATTGGCACAGATACGCAGTATTTT. Its protein is CASSQEPGTSGSIGTDTQYF.

This clonotype was recorded a few times. The chain couples TRBV12-3 or TRBV12-4 to TRBJ1-1; D ambiguous. V lost 7 bases to trimming and J lost 7 bases, with 22 bases between them. This CDR3 comprises 15 residues. The CDR3 protein is CASTPLRAGEGEAFF. The CDR3 nucleotides are TGTGCCAGCACCCCACTTAGGGCGGGAGAGGGTGAAGCTTTCTTT.

This CDR3 reads CASSSSPPRQRLARNTEAFF. CDR3 DNA: TGTGCCAGCAGTTCCTCCCCACCTCGACAGCGCCTCGCACGGAACACTGAAGCTTTCTTT. The J gene is TRBJ1-1, the V gene TRBV27, with a tentative D call TRBD1 (5 bases). Germline V gene data show CDR1 as MNHEY and CDR2 as SMNVEV (reference sequence). The CDR3 is made up of 20 amino acids. V lost 4 bases and J lost 1, with 28 bases in between.

The chain has TRBV5-1 and TRBJ2-7; possibly TRBD2 for D (5 bases). The germline V gene encodes CDR1 SGHRS and CDR2 YFSETQ. There are 13 residues in the CDR3. V shed 5 bases and J shed 3 bases, with 12 bases lying between them. The CDR3 bases are TGCGCCAGCAGTAACTTGGAGGTCTACGAGCAGTACTTC. Residues: CASSNLEVYEQYF.

The genes are TRBV7-9 and TRBJ2-4; 8 bases agree with TRBD2. The J call is uncertain, as TRBJ2-7 better fits the DNA end. The CDR3 consists of 14 residues. The germline gives CDR1 SEHNR, CDR2 FQNEAQ (reference sequence). The CDR3 DNA reads TGTGCCAGCAGCGGACTAGCTTCCACCTACGAGCAGTACTTC. It is translated as CASSGLASTYEQYF.

This clonotype was seen only a few times. The CDR3 DNA reads TGCAGTGCTGGACCTAGCGGGGGAACAGATACGCAGTATTTT. Protein: CSAGPSGGTDTQYF. The chain combines TRBV20-1 with TRBJ2-3, with 10 bases matching TRBD2. The germline CDR1 and CDR2 sequences are DFQATT and SNEGSKA (reference sequence). Trimming cost V 5 bases and J 3 bases; bases outside gene matches: 5. This CDR3 has 14 residues.

This clonotype was detected only a few times. A junction end diverges from the germline sequence, so it may reflect a read error. The gene calls are TRBV4-1 and TRBJ2-7; weak D call: TRBD1 (6 bases). The CDR3 covers 11 residues. CDR1 MGHRA and CDR2 YSYEKL come from the germline V gene. The CDR3 protein is CVSARGYEQYF. The CDR3 nucleotides are TGCGTCAGCGCCAGGGGCTACGAGCAGTACTTC.

The chain employs TRBV9 and TRBJ2-4, with TRBD1 matching 10 bases. The better agreement between TRBJ2-7 and the DNA end casts doubt on the J call. This CDR3 contains 15 residues. Per the germline V gene, CDR1 is SGDLS and CDR2 is YYNGEE. CDR3 bases: TGTGCCAGCAGCGCGACAGGGGGCTTAGCGTACGAGCAGTACTTC. This translates into CASSATGGLAYEQYF.

This chain uses TRBV2 with TRBJ2-5; weak D call: TRBD1 (5 bases). V was cut by 6 bases and J by 1 base, with 15 bases left in between. CDR1 is SNHLY, CDR2 FYNNEI, per germline. The CDR3 consists of 15 residues. CDR3 amino acids: CASRATATTQETQYF. CDR3 bases: TGTGCCAGCAGGGCGACAGCCACAACCCAAGAGACCCAGTACTTC.

This clonotype occurred a few times. The rearrangement joins TRBV6-5 to TRBJ1-1; possibly TRBD1 for D (6 bases). Germline-derived CDR1 and CDR2 are MNHEY and SVGAGI. V lost 6 bases, J lost 0 bases, and 11 bases lay in between. This CDR3 has 14 amino acids. CDR3 coding DNA: TGTGCCAGCAGATACAGGGCGCTGAACACTGAAGCTTTCTTT. Translation: CASRYRALNTEAFF.

The chain recombines TRBV20-1 with TRBJ2-1, with 10 bases aligning to TRBD1. The CDR3 consists of 16 residues. Germline V gene data show CDR1 as DFQATT and CDR2 as SNEGSKA (reference sequence). V shed 3 bases and J 2 bases; nucleotides not matched to a gene: 7. In DNA, the CDR3 is TGCAGTGCTAGCTCCGGGACAGGGGTCCCCTACAATGAGCAGTTCTTC. This encodes CSASSGTGVPYNEQFF.

The CDR3 DNA sequence: TGTGCCAGCAGCTTAAGGGACAGTGGGTACGAGCAGTACTTC. Translated: CASSLRDSGYEQYF. This rearrangement joins TRBV7-2 to TRBJ2-7; 7 positions match TRBD1. The V segment lost 2 bases and the J segment 4 bases; nucleotides outside the gene matches: 5. The germline gives CDR1 SGHTA, CDR2 FQGNSA. The CDR3 consists of 14 residues.

The chain couples TRBV11-2 to TRBJ2-7, with D maybe TRBD2 (5 bases). The V gene's germline CDR1 is SGHAT and CDR2 FQNNGV. Trimming stripped 6 bases from V and 0 bases from J, with 15 bases between. The CDR3 loop spans 15 amino acids. The CDR3 DNA reads TGTGCCAGCAGGGCCTTACTAGACTCCTCCTACGAGCAGTACTTC. Translated, it gives CASRALLDSSYEQYF.

This clonotype was seen a handful of times. The chain has TRBV4-3 and TRBJ1-6, with TRBD1 as a possible D gene (5 bases). This CDR3 is 18 amino acids long. The germline V and J ends were trimmed by 0 bases and 0 bases, with 12 bases remaining between them. Germline values: CDR1 LGHNA, CDR2 YSLEER. CDR3 sequence: CASSQERGTVSYNSPLHF. DNA of the CDR3: TGCGCCAGCAGCCAAGAGAGGGGAACGGTCTCCTATAATTCACCCCTCCACTTT.

This clonotype was seen once. V gene TRBV10-3 combines with J gene TRBJ1-6; D is undetermined. The CDR3 covers 12 residues. In germline, CDR1 is ENHRY, CDR2 SYGVKD. V dropped 4 bases and J dropped 10 bases, with 8 bases sitting between them. CDR3 residues: CAISALGSPLHF. In nucleotides, the CDR3 is TGTGCCATCAGTGCCCTAGGCTCACCCCTCCACTTT.

The DNA of the CDR3 is TGCAGTGCTGGCCAGGGACGGCGCAATCAGCCCCAGTATTTT. Translating gives CSAGQGRRNQPQYF. V and J are TRBV20-1 and TRBJ1-5, with D perhaps assigned TRBD1 or TRBD2 (5 bases each). TRBJ2-3 explains the end of the DNA better; the J call may be wrong. The germline CDR1 and CDR2 sequences are DFQATT and SNEGSKA (reference sequence). This CDR3 region has 14 residues.

This chain links TRBV5-1 with TRBJ2-1; 7 bases map to TRBD1. The DNA end favors TRBJ2-7, so the J call may be wrong. The CDR3 extends over 16 amino acids. Germline lookup yields CDR1 SGHRS and CDR2 YFSETQ. CDR3 sequence: CASSFFQDRTYNEQYF. Here the CDR3 DNA reads TGCGCCAGCAGCTTCTTTCAGGACAGGACTTACAATGAGCAGTACTTC.